One sample yielded the 3 T cell receptor beta chains listed below, sequenced in a study of CD8 T cells in Susac syndrome. RNA, at about 0.45 to 1 ug, was reverse transcribed with random hexamers. TCRdb independently ran MiXCR on the immunoSEQ multiplex PCR reads; one entry per CDR3 protein. The sample includes about 180,000 distinct CDR3 sequences, around 96% of them seen just once. Source material: CD8+ T cells from PBMCs. All receptors derive from a human donor with multiple sclerosis.

This chain links TRBV13 with TRBJ2-3, with no clear D. The CDR3 loop spans 13 amino acids. The ends were cut back, 7 bases at V and 6 bases at J, with 14 bases in the middle. CDR1 and CDR2 (germline): PRHDT, FYEKMQ (reference sequence). The CDR3 bases are TGTGCCAGCACCCCAATGGTCCTTGATACGCAGTATTTT. Translating gives CASTPMVLDTQYF.

This clonotype was detected once. The gene calls are TRBV5-6 and TRBJ1-1; D unclear. The CDR3 extends over 12 amino acids. Trimming took 4 bases from V and 7 from J, leaving 11 bases between them. The V gene's germline CDR1 is SGHDT and CDR2 YYEEEE. The CDR3 region has the DNA TGTGCCAGCAGCGGGAGACCGGGTGAAGCTTTCTTT. Amino acid sequence: CASSGRPGEAFF.

The V gene is TRBV5-1, the J gene TRBJ2-7; D is uncertain. Per the germline V gene, CDR1 is SGHRS and CDR2 is YFSETQ. V shed 1 base and J shed 0 bases, with 11 bases lying between them. The CDR3 runs to 15 residues. CDR3 nucleotide sequence: TGCGCCAGCAGCTTGTTAGCAGATAGCTCCTACGAGCAGTACTTC. This gives the protein CASSLLADSSYEQYF.